The 3 T cell receptor beta chains below were found in one sample sequenced in a study of immune characterization of retroperitoneal liposarcoma. TCRdb used MiXCR to reprocess the PCR reads, holding one entry per CDR3 protein. Of about 2,000 distinct CDR3 sequences in the sample, around 38% were seen once. The sample consisted of tumor tissue. The receptors stem from a male donor with retroperitoneal liposarcoma.

The chain recombines TRBV6-6 with TRBJ2-2, with 9 bases aligning to TRBD1. The CDR3 contains 17 residues. V trimming: 6 bases; J trimming: 0 bases; junction bases outside the gene matches: 8. Germline CDR1 and CDR2: MNHNY and SVGAGI (reference sequence). DNA for the CDR3: TGTGCCAGCAGACGCGGACAGGGGAAGGCGAACACCGGGGAGCTGTTTTTT. It yields the protein CASRRGQGKANTGELFF.

This clonotype is classed as large (0.1 to 1%). V usage is TRBV6-1 and J usage is TRBJ2-1; 10 positions agree with TRBD2. V trimming: 7 bases; J trimming: 5 bases; junction bases outside the gene matches: 8. The CDR3 has 15 amino acids. Germline CDR1 MNHNS, CDR2 SASEGT. The CDR3 is CASTSSLAGDNEQFF. The CDR3, as DNA: TGTGCCAGCACAAGCTCGCTAGCGGGAGACAATGAGCAGTTCTTC.

This clonotype was detected only once. The DNA for the CDR3 is TGTGCCAGCAGCTTAGAAAGGTCCAGCATTTGGAATGAGCAGTTCTTC. Encoded protein: CASSLERSSIWNEQFF. The chain recombines TRBV11-1 with TRBJ2-1, with D uncertain. The CDR3 loop spans 16 amino acids. The V and J ends lost 1 base and 7 bases respectively, with 17 bases between them. Germline lookup yields CDR1 SGHAT and CDR2 FQDESV (reference sequence).